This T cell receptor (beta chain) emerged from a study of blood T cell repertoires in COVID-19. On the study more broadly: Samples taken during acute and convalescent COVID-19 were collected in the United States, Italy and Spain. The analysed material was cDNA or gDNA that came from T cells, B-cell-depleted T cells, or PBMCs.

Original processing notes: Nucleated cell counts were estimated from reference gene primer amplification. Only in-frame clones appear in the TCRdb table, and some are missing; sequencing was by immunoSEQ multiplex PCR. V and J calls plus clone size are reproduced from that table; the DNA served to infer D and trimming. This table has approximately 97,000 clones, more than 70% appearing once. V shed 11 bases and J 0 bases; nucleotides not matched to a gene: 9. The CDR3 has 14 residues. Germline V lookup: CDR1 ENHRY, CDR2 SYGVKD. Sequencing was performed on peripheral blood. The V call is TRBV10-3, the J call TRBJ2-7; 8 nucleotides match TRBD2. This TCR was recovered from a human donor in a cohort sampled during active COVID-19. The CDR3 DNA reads TGTGCCGGTCGTAGCGGGGCAAGCTCCTACGAGCAGTACTTC. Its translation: CAGRSGASSYEQYF.